This TCR beta chain was obtained from a study of cytomegalovirus exposure and HLA in healthy donors. With 0 bases removed from V and 1 base from J, the gap between germline ends came to 7 bases. The CDR3 consists of 14 residues. CDR1 and CDR2 (germline): SGHRS, YFSETQ. Study-wide points: A later analysis found TCR association rates differed by HLA locus, highest for DRB1 and lowest for HLA-C.

Remarks on this clone: What it recognizes is unknown. Other DNA sequences in this sample translate to the same CDR3.

A multiplex PCR was run with 60 Vbeta primers and 13 Jbeta primers. Measured with immunoSEQ multiplex PCR; TCRdb has only the in-frame clones, and not every one. This table holds 150,000 to 200,000 clones, 80% found once. At the time of sampling, donors were nominally healthy, though unrecorded immune exposures were likely. The rearrangement joins TRBV5-1 to TRBJ1-2; TRBD1 is a possible D gene (5 bases). The source is a man between 18 and 29 years old in good health and CMV-seropositive. Source material: PBMCs. The CDR3 DNA follows: TGCGCCAGCAGCTTGGGGGGCAGTAACTATGGCTACACCTTC. Its protein is CASSLGGSNYGYTF.